This T cell receptor (beta chain) appears in the sequencing data of a study of vaccination and CD4 T cells after COVID-19. Treatment specified: roughly ten-day PBMC culture with coronavirus spike peptide pools or control peptides (ViraFEST assay). Culture of 1.5 million to 2 million PBMCs per well took place with about 10 IU/ml IL-2 and 8.5 to 10 ug/ml peptide pools. The Oncomine TCR Beta short-read assay was applied to DNA of cultured CD4+ T cells. TCRdb reanalysed the PCR reads using MiXCR and keeps one entry per CDR3 protein. This table holds about 10,000 distinct CDR3 sequences, 45% to 60% found once. This clonotype was seen only once. Its cognate antigen is unknown. The TCR originated in a human donor who had recovered from COVID-19. Sequences were obtained from CD4+ T cells from blood, cultured in vitro.

This chain's CDR3 is CASSQDQREQFF. The CDR3 coding sequence is TGCGCCAGCAGCCAAGATCAGAGGGAGCAGTTCTTC. The chain links TRBV4-1 to TRBJ2-1, with D unresolved. Germline CDR1 is MGHRA and CDR2 is YSYEKL. There are 12 residues in the CDR3. The V end lost 0 bases, the J end lost 10 bases, and 7 bases lay between the germline ends.